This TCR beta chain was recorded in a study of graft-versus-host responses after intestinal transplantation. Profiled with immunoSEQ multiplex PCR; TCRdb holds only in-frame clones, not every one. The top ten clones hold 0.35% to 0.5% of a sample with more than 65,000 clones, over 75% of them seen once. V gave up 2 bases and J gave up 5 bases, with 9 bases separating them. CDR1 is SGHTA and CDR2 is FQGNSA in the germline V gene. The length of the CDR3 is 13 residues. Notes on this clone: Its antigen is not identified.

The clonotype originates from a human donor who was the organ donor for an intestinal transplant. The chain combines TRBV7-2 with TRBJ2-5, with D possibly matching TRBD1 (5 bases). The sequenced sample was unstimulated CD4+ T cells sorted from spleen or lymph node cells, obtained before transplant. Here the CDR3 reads CASSLTGLETQYF. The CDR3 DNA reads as TGTGCCAGCAGCTTAACAGGTTTGGAGACCCAGTACTTC.